One T cell receptor beta chain is described in this entry. Authors' analysis steps: By means of reference gene primer amplification, nucleated cell counts were estimated. Here immunoSEQ multiplex PCR was the method, and the copy in TCRdb shows in-frame clones only, minus some. That table furnishes V, J and clone size, whereas the DNA furnished D and trimming. Of more than 70,000 clones in the sample, 80% to 85% were seen once. The data were obtained in a study of blood T cell repertoires in COVID-19. V trimming: 6 bases; J trimming: 5 bases; junction bases outside the gene matches: 7. Per germline, CDR1 MNHEY and CDR2 SVGAGI. The length of the CDR3 is 15 residues.

Sequenced: peripheral blood. The rearrangement uses TRBV6-5 and TRBJ2-2, with 9 bases aligning to TRBD1. The TCR comes from a human donor in a cohort sampled during active COVID-19. CDR3 bases: TGTGCCAGCAGGCCGCCGGGACAGGGAACCGGGGAGCTGTTTTTT. It specifies CASRPPGQGTGELFF.